The sequence of this TCR beta chain was determined in a study of identical twins. General study findings and limits: Insertions were reduced in abundant cord blood beta clonotypes but not in memory repertoires.

The authors used template switching to add a universal primer site and gave cDNA unique molecular identifiers. TCRdb used MiXCR to reprocess the 5' RACE reads, holding one entry per CDR3 protein. The sample has approximately 680,000 distinct CDR3 sequences; about 7% are singletons. With respect to this clonotype: Its target is not known.

These data are also associated with another study on yellow fever vaccine responses in identical twins.

The TCR originated in a woman younger than 30 in good health. Sequences were obtained from PBMCs.

CDR3 coding DNA: TGTGCCAGCAGCTTAGGACCGGGACAGACCTCCTACGAGCAGTACTTC. It yields the protein CASSLGPGQTSYEQYF. V usage is TRBV7-9 and J usage is TRBJ2-7, with 7 bases identical to TRBD1. J gave up 0 bases and V 1 base, and 6 bases lay outside the gene matches. This CDR3 is 16 amino acids long. Germline V lookup: CDR1 SEHNR, CDR2 FQNEAQ (reference sequence).